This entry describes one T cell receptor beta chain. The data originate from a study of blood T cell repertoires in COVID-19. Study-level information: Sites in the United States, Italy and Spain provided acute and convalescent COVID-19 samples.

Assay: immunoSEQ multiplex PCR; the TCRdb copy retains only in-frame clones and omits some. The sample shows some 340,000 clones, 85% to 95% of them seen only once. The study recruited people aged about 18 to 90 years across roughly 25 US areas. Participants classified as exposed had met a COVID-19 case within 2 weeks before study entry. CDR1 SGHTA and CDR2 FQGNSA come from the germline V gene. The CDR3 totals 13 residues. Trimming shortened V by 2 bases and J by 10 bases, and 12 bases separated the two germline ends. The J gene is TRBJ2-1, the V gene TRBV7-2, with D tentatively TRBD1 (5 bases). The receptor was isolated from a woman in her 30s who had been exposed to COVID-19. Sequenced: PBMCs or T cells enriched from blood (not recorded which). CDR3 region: CASSLPPGHEQFF. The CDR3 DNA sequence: TGTGCCAGCAGCTTACCCCCCGGACACGAGCAGTTCTTC.